The T cell receptor (beta chain) described here comes from a study of shared clonotypes between healthy human individuals. As for the study in general: The study drew on a couple of women and three men aged 18 to 49 as donors. Used for every donor were three CD4 naive, three CD4 memory, two CD8 naive and one CD8 memory plate. Overall study findings and caveats: Sequencing depth was expected to affect clonotype sharing among donors.

Regarding this clone: Antigen: not known.

An even split of each subset's genomic DNA across several immunoSEQ plates was performed. The data were produced by immunoSEQ multiplex PCR, yet TCRdb's version contains in-frame clones alone and is incomplete. Here the sample spans roughly 2.2 million clones, over 90% being singletons. This CDR3 is built from 14 residues. Trimming removed 2 bases from V and 3 bases from J; junction bases left unmatched: 5. CDR1 SGHRS and CDR2 YFSETQ come from the germline V gene. Sequenced sample: naive CD4+ T cells from PBMCs. Subset given: CD45RA+ positively selected. The chain carries TRBV5-1 and TRBJ2-7, with 7 nucleotides matching TRBD2. The sequence was collected from a man aged 18 to 30 in good health. Some clones in this sample may be carry-over from other donors' samples. CDR3 bases: TGCGCCAGCAGCTTTGCACCGGGGGGCTACGAGCAGTACTTC. Its protein is CASSFAPGGYEQYF.